The source of this T cell receptor beta chain is a study of blood T cell repertoires in COVID-19. At the level of the study: The United States, Italy and Spain provided the acute and convalescent COVID-19 samples. T cells, B-cell-depleted T cells, or PBMCs provided the cDNA or gDNA that served as material.

How the authors handled the data: Amplification with reference gene primers provided the estimates of nucleated cell counts. The table came from immunoSEQ multiplex PCR; TCRdb's copy has only in-frame clones and leaves some out. V and J calls and clone size are as listed in that table; D and trimming were resolved from the DNA. Here the sample spans about 260,000 clones, approximately 89% being singletons. Germline V gene data show CDR1 as ENHRY and CDR2 as SYGVKD. This CDR3 is 13 amino acids long. Trimming removed 7 bases from V and 7 bases from J, with 11 bases in between. The chain recombines TRBV10-3 with TRBJ1-6; TRBD1 is a possible D gene (5 bases). This receptor was obtained from a man between 40 and 49 years old who had recovered from COVID-19. The material sequenced was peripheral blood. The DNA for the CDR3 is TGTGCCATCAAGGGGCCAGAAAATTCACCCCTCCACTTT. Its translation is CAIKGPENSPLHF.